What follows are 30 T cell receptor beta chains derived from one specimen sequenced in a study of cytomegalovirus exposure and HLA in healthy donors. It was with 60 Vbeta and 13 Jbeta primers that the PCR ran. Using immunoSEQ multiplex PCR, the repertoire was profiled, and TCRdb retains in-frame clones only, with some absent. The sample consists of approximately 140,000 clones, 65% to 80% of them appearing once. The material sequenced was PBMCs. The receptors shown here come from a woman aged 18 to 35 in good health and CMV-seronegative.

This chain links TRBV5-4 with TRBJ2-1, with TRBD2 as a possible D gene (7 bases). CDR1 and CDR2 (germline): SGHNT, YYREEE (reference sequence). V gave up 4 bases and J gave up 5 bases, with 10 bases separating them. This CDR3 has 13 residues. This CDR3 is CASSGRGDNEQFF. In DNA, the CDR3 is TGTGCCAGCAGCGGGAGGGGGGACAATGAGCAGTTCTTC.

The chain uses TRBV15 and TRBJ1-4; D is possibly TRBD1 (5 bases). The CDR3 is 14 residues long. Trimming left V 3 bases short and J 3 bases short, with 8 bases between. Per germline, CDR1 LNHNV and CDR2 YYDKDF (reference sequence). The CDR3: CATSRPGANEKLFF. As DNA, the CDR3 is TGTGCCACCAGCAGGCCGGGGGCTAATGAAAAACTGTTTTTT.

The chain links TRBV19 to TRBJ1-4; the D is unclear. This CDR3 contains 13 residues. CDR1 and CDR2 (germline): LNHDA, SQIVND (reference sequence). V shed 6 bases and J shed 7 bases, with 12 bases lying between them. CDR3 amino acids: CASSPPEGEKLFF. The CDR3 DNA reads TGTGCCAGTAGCCCCCCGGAGGGTGAAAAACTGTTTTTT.

V and J are TRBV5-1 and TRBJ2-7; the D gene is possibly TRBD2 (6 bases). The CDR3 sequence is 16 residues long. CDR1 is SGHRS and CDR2 is YFSETQ in the germline V gene. V was pared by 4 bases and J by 4 bases, with 21 bases between. The CDR3: CASSPSPTGAGYEQYF. The DNA for the CDR3 is TGCGCCAGCAGCCCAAGCCCCACGGGAGCCGGGTACGAGCAGTACTTC.

This clone appeared a single time. The chain recombines TRBV4-2 with TRBJ1-2; D not certain. Per the germline V gene, CDR1 is LGHNA and CDR2 is YNFKEQ. V was trimmed by 1 base and J by 10 bases, leaving 22 bases between them. This CDR3 has 16 amino acids. This chain's CDR3 is CASSQGSPVPALDYTF. The CDR3 DNA sequence: TGTGCCAGCAGCCAAGGGTCTCCGGTGCCAGCGTTGGACTACACCTTC.

This chain links TRBV29-1 with TRBJ1-1; no reliable D call. Trimming took 1 base from V and 5 from J, leaving 14 bases between them. Germline CDR1 SQVTM, CDR2 ANQGSEA. This CDR3 comprises 14 residues. The CDR3 sequence is CSVEARLEVTEAFF. CDR3 sequence (DNA): TGCAGCGTTGAAGCCCGATTAGAGGTAACTGAAGCTTTCTTT. Filled out from reference TRBV29-1 and TRBJ1-1, the complete variable domain reads SAVISQKPSRDICQRGTSLTIQCQVDSQVTMMFWYRQQPGQSLTLIATANQGSEATYESGFVIDKFPISRPNLTFSTLTVSNMSPEDSSIYLCSVEARLEVTEAFFGQGTRLTVV.

The chain carries TRBV14 and TRBJ1-2; D remains ambiguous. The CDR3 is made up of 14 amino acids. Trimming stripped 0 bases from V and 4 bases from J, with 9 bases between. Per the germline V gene, CDR1 is SGHDN and CDR2 is FVKESK. DNA of the CDR3: TGTGCCAGCAGCCAAGATCTAGGGAGCTATGGCTACACCTTC. The encoded protein is CASSQDLGSYGYTF.

The chain has TRBV19 and TRBJ1-1; possible D gene TRBD1, 6 bases. The CDR3 spans 14 residues. Trimming stripped 2 bases from V and 5 bases from J, with 12 bases between. Looked up from germline, CDR1 is LNHDA and CDR2 is SQIVND (reference sequence). The CDR3 reads CASSIWDKGTEAFF. The CDR3 bases are TGTGCCAGTAGTATATGGGACAAAGGGACTGAAGCTTTCTTT.

The chain has TRBV6-1 and TRBJ2-1; TRBD2 agrees at 14 bases. CDR1 and CDR2 from the germline V gene are MNHNS and SASEGT. Trimming at V came to 7 bases and at J to 6 bases, leaving 5 bases not matched to a gene. The CDR3 totals 15 residues. CDR3 DNA sequence: TGTGCCAGCACCTCGGGACTAGCGGGAGTCAATGAGCAGTTCTTC. Translated, it gives CASTSGLAGVNEQFF.

The chain is built from TRBV28 and TRBJ2-7, with D uncertain. V dropped 2 bases and J dropped 4 bases, with 6 bases sitting between them. The CDR3 is made up of 12 amino acids. Per germline, CDR1 MDHEN and CDR2 SYDVKM. The CDR3 DNA reads as TGTGCCAGCAGTTTAAAAGCTTACGAGCAGTACTTC. Translating it yields CASSLKAYEQYF.

This chain joins TRBV30 and TRBJ2-2, with 14 bases fitting TRBD2. The germline CDR1 and CDR2 sequences are GTSNPN and SVGIG (reference sequence). The CDR3 contains 16 residues. With V trimmed by 5 bases and J by 3 bases, 5 bases remained unmatched. In DNA, the CDR3 is TGTGCCTGGGGGGGACTAGCGGGAGTACACACCGGGGAGCTGTTTTTT. This gives the protein CAWGGLAGVHTGELFF.

This clone was counted only a few times. The chain's CDR3 is CASSSRTGEDFTGELFF. For the CDR3, the DNA is TGTGCCAGCAGTTCAAGGACAGGTGAAGACTTCACCGGGGAGCTGTTTTTT. This chain links TRBV27 with TRBJ2-2; 7 bases map to TRBD1. Trimming cost V 4 bases and J 4 bases; bases outside gene matches: 12. CDR3 size: 17 residues. Germline-derived CDR1 and CDR2 are MNHEY and SMNVEV (reference sequence).

V is TRBV7-6 and J is TRBJ1-1, with unresolved D. Germline V gene data show CDR1 as SGHVS and CDR2 as FNYEAQ. This CDR3 has 13 amino acids. V lost 1 base and J 6 bases, leaving 9 bases between the germline ends. CDR3 amino acids: CASSLGSWPEAFF. CDR3 nucleotide sequence: TGTGCCAGCAGCTTAGGGTCCTGGCCTGAAGCTTTCTTT.

A few counts support this clone. This chain joins TRBV5-4 and TRBJ1-1, with 7 nucleotides matching TRBD1. J gave up 3 bases and V 6 bases, and 8 bases lay outside the gene matches. The CDR3 length is 14 residues. The germline V gene has CDR1 SGHNT and CDR2 YYREEE (reference sequence). The CDR3 protein is CASTLDRADTEAFF. The DNA of the CDR3 is TGTGCCAGCACCCTAGACAGGGCGGACACTGAAGCTTTCTTT.

This chain uses TRBV5-1 with TRBJ2-1; 9 bases match TRBD2. Germline values: CDR1 SGHRS, CDR2 YFSETQ. J was trimmed by 5 bases and V by 4 bases; bases with no gene match: 7. The CDR3 sequence is 15 residues long. CDR3 protein: CASSPLAGGDNEQFF. Written as DNA, the CDR3 is TGCGCCAGCAGCCCGTTGGCGGGAGGGGACAATGAGCAGTTCTTC.

The V call is TRBV9, the J call TRBJ1-2; D possibly corresponds to TRBD1 (6 bases). The CDR3 covers 12 residues. Germline V gives CDR1 SGDLS, CDR2 YYNGEE. As DNA, the CDR3 is TGTGCGAGGGTCGGGACAAGCTATGGCTACACCTTC. This encodes CARVGTSYGYTF.

The chain has TRBV7-9 and TRBJ1-5; TRBD1 aligns across 7 bases. Looked up from germline, CDR1 is SEHNR and CDR2 is FQNEAQ (reference sequence). The V segment lost 5 bases and the J segment 3 bases; nucleotides outside the gene matches: 7. CDR3 size: 15 residues. The CDR3 sequence: CASSQGGTLNQPQHF. The DNA for the CDR3 is TGTGCCAGCAGCCAGGGGGGAACACTCAATCAGCCCCAGCATTTT.

The chain uses TRBV5-5 and TRBJ1-1, with TRBD1 identical over 7 bases. Germline V gene sequence: CDR1 SGHKS, CDR2 YYEKEE (reference sequence). The CDR3 runs to 15 residues. V was pared by 4 bases and J by 0 bases, with 6 bases of the junction left unmatched. CDR3 residues: CASSLTGQVNTEAFF. The CDR3 region has the DNA TGTGCCAGCAGCCTTACTGGACAGGTGAACACTGAAGCTTTCTTT.

The gene calls are TRBV6-6 and TRBJ2-1, with D unresolved. The CDR3 length is 14 residues. The germline CDR1 and CDR2 sequences are MNHNY and SVGAGI (reference sequence). Trimming pared 5 bases from V and 4 bases from J, leaving 12 bases between. CDR3 sequence: CASSLHPVYNEQFF. As DNA, the CDR3 is TGTGCCAGCAGTCTTCACCCGGTATACAATGAGCAGTTCTTC.

This sequence joins TRBV11-2 and TRBJ2-1; D uncertain. Trimming shortened V by 5 bases and J by 10 bases, and 9 bases separated the two germline ends. The CDR3 has 11 amino acids. Germline-derived CDR1 and CDR2 are SGHAT and FQNNGV. The CDR3 nucleotides read TGTGCCAGCAGCCTGAGAGAGGAGCAGTTCTTC. It specifies CASSLREEQFF.

The J gene is TRBJ1-4, the V gene TRBV5-1; D is unclear. V lost 4 bases, J lost 8 bases, and 15 bases lay in between. The CDR3 contains 14 residues. Germline CDR1 and CDR2: SGHRS and YFSETQ. The CDR3 DNA reads TGCGCCAGCAGCCCCGGTACGGGAAGAGAAAAACTGTTTTTT. Its translation is CASSPGTGREKLFF.

The CDR3 loop is CASSVQGEAFF. The DNA for the CDR3 is TGTGCCAGCAGTGTTCAGGGAGAAGCTTTCTTT. V usage is TRBV2 and J usage is TRBJ1-1, with D tentatively TRBD1 (5 bases). V lost 4 bases, J lost 8 bases, and 8 bases lay in between. Per the germline V gene, CDR1 is SNHLY and CDR2 is FYNNEI. The CDR3 runs to 11 residues.

This chain's CDR3 is CASSLGDRGREKLFF. The CDR3 DNA reads TGTGCCAGCAGCTTAGGAGACAGGGGACGCGAAAAACTGTTTTTT. The chain has TRBV7-9 and TRBJ1-4; TRBD1 aligns across 8 bases. The V segment lost 1 base and the J segment 8 bases; nucleotides outside the gene matches: 6. CDR3 length: 15 amino acids. Germline V gene lookup returns CDR1 SEHNR and CDR2 FQNEAQ (reference sequence).

V gene TRBV4-1 combines with J gene TRBJ2-5; the match to TRBD2 covers 11 bases. Germline CDR1 MGHRA, CDR2 YSYEKL. Germline trimming cut 0 bases from V and 7 bases from J; bases unmatched to any gene: 10. This CDR3 contains 17 residues. Here the CDR3 DNA reads TGCGCCAGCAGCCAAGAGAGGGGTAGCGGGAGGGCCGGGACCCAGTACTTC. Encoded protein: CASSQERGSGRAGTQYF.

This chain connects TRBV10-1 to TRBJ2-7, with 8 bases matching TRBD1. Per germline, CDR1 WNHNN and CDR2 SYGVQD (reference sequence). The CDR3 loop spans 22 amino acids. The V and J ends lost 4 bases and 4 bases, in that order; junction bases with no gene match: 30. The CDR3 nucleotides are TGCGCCAGCAGTGTATTCTTCGGGGTCCGACGTGGAAATTGGACAGGGTCTTACGAGCAGTACTTC. Translated, it gives CASSVFFGVRRGNWTGSYEQYF.

The V and J genes are TRBV6-9 and TRBJ2-1; 7 nucleotides match TRBD1. The CDR3 length is 15 residues. V was clipped by 2 bases and J by 2 bases; unmatched bases: 3. The germline gives CDR1 MNHGY, CDR2 SVAAGI. The DNA of the CDR3 is TGTGCCAGCAGTTATCAGGGGGTCGCCTACAATGAGCAGTTCTTC. Translated, it gives CASSYQGVAYNEQFF.

The rearrangement links TRBV6-1 to TRBJ2-7; possibly TRBD1 for D (6 bases). V lost 6 bases, J lost 3 bases, and 9 bases lay in between. Germline assignment: CDR1 MNHNS and CDR2 SASEGT. This CDR3 has 12 amino acids. CDR3 sequence: CASSLDSYEQYF. CDR3 nucleotides: TGTGCCAGCAGCTTGGACAGCTACGAGCAGTACTTC.

The sample holds one count of this clone. V gene TRBV6-6 combines with J gene TRBJ2-7; 7 bases are a match to TRBD1. The CDR3 has 15 residues. Germline CDR1 and CDR2: MNHNY and SVGAGI (reference sequence). V was clipped by 5 bases and J by 0 bases; unmatched bases: 7. The CDR3 sequence is CASSTTGTVSYEQYF. CDR3 sequence (DNA): TGTGCCAGCAGTACCACCGGGACAGTCTCCTACGAGCAGTACTTC.

This clone is medium-sized (0.01 to 0.1%) within its sample. The DNA is omitted, as the CDR3 cannot be located on it reliably, and the CDR3 follows TCRdb's listing. V is TRBV6-4 and J is TRBJ1-3; no DNA check was done on the table's D call, TRBD1. The CDR3 is 17 amino acids long, termini counted. CDR1 is MRHNA and CDR2 is SNTAGT in the germline V gene. CDR3 sequence: CASSDSAGDLCGNTIYF.

The chain is built from TRBV25-1 and TRBJ2-7, with a tentative D call TRBD2 (6 bases). V lost 6 bases and J 5 bases, leaving 17 bases between the germline ends. The CDR3 is made up of 14 amino acids. Germline lookup yields CDR1 MGHDK and CDR2 SYGVNS. The CDR3 coding sequence is TGTGCCAGCAGCCTCGGGGGTGAGGTCCACGAGCAGTACTTC. Protein product: CASSLGGEVHEQYF.